These T cell receptor beta chains were read from a single sample in a study of graft-versus-host responses after intestinal transplantation. Here immunoSEQ multiplex PCR was the method, and the copy in TCRdb shows in-frame clones only, minus some. The top ten hold about 0.2% of the sample, which has over 100,000 clones, just over 90% seen once. Their cognate antigens are unknown. Sequenced material: unstimulated CD4+ T cells sorted from spleen or lymph node cells, taken before transplant. These receptors came from a human donor who was the organ donor for an intestinal transplant. The CDR3 runs from the conserved cysteine through the conserved F or W. A D gene is named only where the DNA matches it firmly. Not every row has a clone size; where given, it reads once, few, many or a size class.

len,j_gene,d_gene,v_gene,abundance,CDR3aa,CDR3nt
16,TRBJ1-1,NA,TRBV6-5,NA,CASSYSQGKLNTEAFF,TGTGCCAGCAGTTATTCCCAAGGGAAGTTGAACACTGAAGCTTTCTTT
17,TRBJ1-4,NA,TRBV2,NA,CASSEGQGPSTNEKLFF,TGTGCCAGCAGTGAGGGGCAGGGACCTTCAACTAATGAAAAACTGTTTTTT
14,TRBJ1-1,NA,TRBV5-1,NA,CASSFWGLDTEAFF,TGCGCCAGCAGCTTCTGGGGTCTCGACACTGAAGCTTTCTTT
17,TRBJ2-1,TRBD2,TRBV4-2,NA,CASSQEPGLAGVYEQFF,TGTGCCAGCAGCCAAGAGCCGGGACTAGCGGGAGTTTATGAGCAGTTCTTC
14,TRBJ1-1,NA,TRBV6-5,NA,CASRVDPSETEAFF,TGTGCCAGCAGGGTAGATCCTTCGGAGACTGAAGCCTTCTTT
15,TRBJ2-7,TRBD1,TRBV6-5,NA,CASSYRGQGAYEQYF,TGTGCCAGCAGTTACCGAGGACAGGGGGCCTACGAGCAGTACTTC
12,TRBJ1-1,NA,TRBV6-1,NA,CASTWWGTEAFF,TGTGCCAGCACTTGGTGGGGCACTGAAGCTTTCTTT
15,TRBJ1-2,TRBD1,TRBV7-2,NA,CASSWGQVSNYGYTF,TGTGCCAGCAGCTGGGGACAGGTATCTAACTATGGCTACACCTTC
17,TRBJ2-3,TRBD2,TRBV19,NA,CASSMGSSGPSTDTQYF,TGTGCCAGTAGTATGGGAAGTAGCGGGCCTAGCACAGATACGCAGTATTTT
16,TRBJ2-1,TRBD2,TRBV4-2,NA,CASSQDIPRTSNEQFF,TGTGCCAGCAGCCAAGATATTCCTCGGACTAGCAACGAGCAGTTCTTC
18,TRBJ2-7,TRBD1,TRBV4-3,NA,CASSQGTDRDRTHYEQYF,TGCGCCAGCAGCCAAGGGACGGACCGGGACAGGACGCACTACGAGCAGTACTTC
16,TRBJ2-5,NA,TRBV28,NA,CASSPLGGAVSSTQYF,TGTGCCAGCAGTCCGTTAGGGGGGGCTGTTTCATCGACCCAGTACTTC
15,TRBJ2-3,TRBD2,TRBV5-1,NA,CASSLGLAGEDTQYF,TGCGCCAGCAGCTTGGGACTAGCGGGAGAAGATACGCAGTATTTT
13,TRBJ1-1,NA,TRBV30,once,CAWSVQENTEAFF,TGTGCCTGGAGTGTTCAGGAGAACACTGAAGCTTTCTTT
15,TRBJ2-1,NA,TRBV18,NA,CASSPSSLVSNEQFF,TGTGCCAGCTCACCATCCTCTCTCGTCAGTAATGAGCAGTTCTTC
13,TRBJ2-5,TRBD2,TRBV10-3,NA,CATLAGGEETQYF,TGTGCCACCCTAGCGGGAGGGGAAGAGACCCAGTACTTC
17,TRBJ2-2,NA,TRBV7-2,NA,CASSFRSGAGNTGELFF,TGTGCCAGCAGCTTCAGGTCGGGAGCGGGGAACACCGGGGAGCTGTTTTTT
15,TRBJ2-2,TRBD2,TRBV10-2,NA,CASSWTSGNTGELFF,TGCGCCAGCAGCTGGACTAGCGGGAACACCGGGGAGCTGTTTTTT
13,TRBJ2-7,TRBD2,TRBV5-4,few,CASSLLAGYEQYF,TGTGCCAGCAGCTTGCTAGCGGGCTACGAGCAGTACTTC
12,TRBJ2-5,NA,TRBV29-1,NA,CSVRDNQETQYF,TGCAGCGTACGGGACAACCAAGAGACCCAGTACTTC
14,TRBJ2-3,TRBD2,TRBV29-1,once,CSVASGRASDTQYF,TGCAGCGTTGCTAGCGGGAGGGCCTCGGATACGCAGTATTTT
14,TRBJ2-7,NA,TRBV10-1,NA,CASRGTGNPYEQYF,TGCGCCAGCAGAGGGACTGGGAATCCCTACGAGCAGTACTTC
16,TRBJ2-1,NA,TRBV6-4,once,CASMGRNTLSYNEQFF,TGTGCCAGCATGGGTAGGAATACCTTATCCTACAATGAGCAGTTCTTC
15,TRBJ2-7,TRBD1,TRBV11-2,NA,CASSQFRDRAHEQYF,TGTGCCAGCAGCCAATTCCGGGACAGAGCCCACGAGCAGTACTTC
11,TRBJ2-7,NA,TRBV30,NA,CAWSVGGEQYF,TGTGCCTGGAGTGTAGGGGGCGAGCAGTACTTC
17,TRBJ2-7,NA,TRBV23-1,NA,CASSQGRDRRGKDEQYF,TGCGCCAGCAGTCAAGGCAGAGACAGGCGGGGGAAAGACGAGCAGTACTTC
13,TRBJ2-3,NA,TRBV19,NA,CASGPASTDTQYF,TGTGCCAGTGGACCGGCTAGCACAGATACGCAGTATTTT
13,TRBJ2-7,TRBD1,TRBV2,once,CASSGQGFDEQYF,TGTGCCAGCAGTGGACAGGGATTCGACGAGCAGTACTTC
16,TRBJ2-2,NA,TRBV6-6,NA,CASSYSISRGAGELFF,TGTGCCAGCAGTTACTCGATTAGCAGGGGGGCCGGGGAGCTGTTTTTT
13,TRBJ2-5,TRBD1,TRBV7-2,few,CASSRDSQETQYF,TGTGCCAGCAGCCGGGACAGCCAAGAGACCCAGTACTTC
14,TRBJ2-3,TRBD1,TRBV13,NA,CASSTRQGSDTQYF,TGTGCCAGCAGCACCAGACAGGGGTCAGATACGCAGTATTTT
15,TRBJ1-1,TRBD1,TRBV2,NA,CASSELAGGGTEAFF,TGTGCCAGCAGTGAATTGGCAGGGGGAGGGACTGAAGCTTTCTTT
14,TRBJ2-5,TRBD2,TRBV9,NA,CASSVAASGETQYF,TGTGCCAGCAGCGTAGCGGCTAGCGGAGAGACCCAGTACTTC
16,TRBJ2-7,TRBD2,TRBV5-4,NA,CASSWNSGRGAYEQYF,TGTGCCAGCAGCTGGAATAGCGGGAGGGGTGCCTACGAGCAGTACTTC
14,TRBJ1-4,NA,TRBV5-1,once,CASSRDTANEKLFF,TGCGCCAGCAGTCGGGACACTGCTAATGAAAAACTGTTTTTT
14,TRBJ2-6,NA,TRBV11-2,NA,CASSSGSGANVLTF,TGTGCCAGCAGCTCGGGCTCTGGGGCCAACGTCCTGACTTTC
10,TRBJ1-1,NA,TRBV29-1,NA,CSVATIEAFF,TGCAGCGTTGCGACCATTGAAGCTTTCTTT